This T cell receptor beta chain was obtained from a study of blood T cell repertoires in COVID-19. Trimming took off 2 bases at V and 0 bases at J, with 10 bases between the two ends. Germline CDR1 is GTSNPN and CDR2 is SVGIG (reference sequence). This CDR3 has 14 residues. Some clones are missing from TCRdb's copy, which holds only in-frame ones; the method was immunoSEQ multiplex PCR. The sample consists of 300,000 to 400,000 clones, around 88% of them appearing once. The J gene is TRBJ1-2, the V gene TRBV30; D might be TRBD1 (5 bases). This TCR derives from a woman in her twenties or thirties with COVID-19, enrolled during active disease. The sample comprised peripheral blood. The CDR3 region is CAWSQGLANYGYTF. CDR3 sequence (DNA): TGTGCCTGGAGTCAGGGCCTAGCTAACTATGGCTACACCTTC.